This TCR beta chain was sequenced for a study of cytomegalovirus exposure and HLA in healthy donors. General study findings and limits: Investigators reported 164 TCR beta chains as tied to cytomegalovirus.

This CDR3 is built from 12 residues. In germline, CDR1 is MDHEN, CDR2 SYDVKM. Deletions cut 8 bases from V and 1 base from J, with 8 bases between. Sequenced by immunoSEQ multiplex PCR; TCRdb stores in-frame clones only, minus some. There are tens of thousands of clones in the sample; approximately 91% occur only once, and 2.5% to 4% lies in the top ten. Comment on this clone: Antigen: not known.

This clonotype originated in a man younger than 35 in good health and CMV-seronegative. The sequenced material came from PBMCs. This chain uses TRBV28 with TRBJ2-5; D unresolved. CDR3 coding DNA: TGTGCCAGCGGCGCAGGCCAAGAGACCCAGTACTTC. Encoded protein: CASGAGQETQYF.